The 3 T cell receptor beta chains given below trace back to one sample, sequenced in a study of shared clonotypes between healthy human individuals. TCRdb's copy holds only in-frame clones and misses some; the assay was immunoSEQ multiplex PCR. The sample has fewer than 1.6 million clones; approximately 98.5% are singletons. Input material: naive CD4+ T cells sorted from blood. Subset: CD45RA+ positively selected. Every receptor here comes from a man between 25 and 39 years old in good health.

The chain links TRBV7-2 to TRBJ1-4; no clear D gene. The CDR3 sequence is 15 residues long. Per germline, CDR1 SGHTA and CDR2 FQGNSA. V lost 5 bases to trimming and J lost 5 bases, with 15 bases between them. Here the CDR3 DNA reads TGTGCCAGCAGCGTTCAAAGAGCGAAAAATGAAAAACTGTTTTTT. Translating it yields CASSVQRAKNEKLFF. Together with reference TRBV7-2 and TRBJ1-4, the CDR3 gives the full variable domain: GAGVSQSPSNKVTEKGKDVELRCDPISGHTALYWYRQSLGQGLEFLIYFQGNSAPDKSGLPSDRFSAERTGGSVSTLTIQRTQQEDSAVYLCASSVQRAKNEKLFFGSGTQLSVL.

The rearrangement uses TRBV5-1 and TRBJ2-3; D might be TRBD2 (6 bases). CDR1 is SGHRS, CDR2 YFSETQ, per germline. With 0 bases removed from V and 4 bases from J, the gap between germline ends came to 12 bases. The CDR3 loop spans 15 amino acids. The CDR3 is CASSLDAGYADTQYF. The CDR3 coding sequence is TGCGCCAGCAGCTTGGACGCGGGGTATGCAGATACGCAGTATTTT.

The genes are TRBV5-6 and TRBJ2-4; tentatively, D is TRBD2 (6 bases). The germline gives CDR1 SGHDT, CDR2 YYEEEE. The CDR3 covers 17 residues. The germline V and J ends were trimmed by 1 base and 0 bases, with 14 bases remaining between them. As DNA, the CDR3 is TGTGCCAGCAGCTTGAGTGGGACTCGTTTAGCCAAAAACATTCAGTACTTC. Translating it yields CASSLSGTRLAKNIQYF.